The 13 T cell receptor beta chains in this list originate from one sample, sequenced in a study of blood T cell repertoires in COVID-19. Produced via immunoSEQ multiplex PCR; TCRdb's table is partial and in-frame only. The sample contains 250,000 to 300,000 clones, roughly 86% of which appear only once. The specimen was PBMCs or T cells enriched from blood (not recorded which). The receptors shown here come from a woman in her twenties or thirties who had recovered from COVID-19.

The DNA of the CDR3 is TGTGCCAGTAGTATCACAGGGTACACAGATACGCAGTATTTT. Residues: CASSITGYTDTQYF. The chain couples TRBV19 to TRBJ2-3; a possible D gene is TRBD1 (6 bases). The length of the CDR3 is 14 residues. Germline CDR1 LNHDA, CDR2 SQIVND (reference sequence). The germline V and J ends were trimmed by 3 bases and 2 bases, with 9 bases remaining between them.

This clone was detected only a few times. The chain is built from TRBV28 and TRBJ1-4, with D unclear. Germline assignment: CDR1 MDHEN and CDR2 SYDVKM. Trimming took off 6 bases at V and 8 bases at J, with 10 bases between the two ends. This CDR3 is 12 amino acids long. CDR3 amino acids: CASSRLLEKLFF. The CDR3 DNA is TGTGCCAGCAGCCGCCTACTGGAAAAACTGTTTTTT.

The genes are TRBV7-8 and TRBJ2-7, with TRBD2 matching 16 bases. Trimming at V came to 3 bases and at J to 0 bases, leaving 8 bases not matched to a gene. Germline V gene lookup returns CDR1 SGHVS and CDR2 FQNEAQ. The CDR3 contains 19 residues. The CDR3 reads CASSLGLAGGKFLSYEQYF. CDR3 in DNA: TGTGCCAGCAGCTTGGGACTAGCGGGAGGGAAATTCCTCTCCTACGAGCAGTACTTC.

The genes are TRBV30 and TRBJ1-6; the match to TRBD1 covers 12 bases. The CDR3 runs 15 residues. V shed 3 bases, J shed 12 bases, and the junction held 9 bases outside the gene matches. CDR1 and CDR2 from the germline V gene are GTSNPN and SVGIG (reference sequence). The CDR3 loop is CAWSEGGTGGLPLHF. In DNA form, the CDR3 reads TGTGCCTGGAGCGAAGGGGGGACAGGGGGCTTACCCCTCCACTTT. Combining the CDR3 with reference TRBV30 and TRBJ1-6 gives the whole variable domain SQTIHQWPATLVQPVGSPLSLECTVEGTSNPNLYWYRQAAGRGLQLLFYSVGIGQISSEVPQNLSASRPQDRQFILSSKKLLLSDSGFYLCAWSEGGTGGLPLHFGNGTRLTVT.

The V gene is TRBV7-3, the J gene TRBJ2-3; 7 nucleotides line up with TRBD2. Trimming removed 6 bases from V and 0 bases from J; junction bases left unmatched: 3. CDR1 and CDR2 (germline): SGHTA, FQGTGA. CDR3 length equals 14 residues. The CDR3 DNA follows: TGTGCCAGCAGGCAAGCGGGGAGCACAGATACGCAGTATTTT. As protein: CASRQAGSTDTQYF. Full variable domain (rest looked up from reference TRBV7-3 and TRBJ2-3): GAGVSQTPSNKVTEKGKYVELRCDPISGHTALYWYRQSLGQGPEFLIYFQGTGAADDSGLPNDRFFAVRPEGSVSTLKIQRTERGDSAVYLCASRQAGSTDTQYFGPGTRLTVL.

This chain links TRBV19 with TRBJ1-1; D uncertain. CDR3 length equals 15 residues. The germline V gene has CDR1 LNHDA and CDR2 SQIVND (reference sequence). The germline V and J ends were trimmed by 4 bases and 1 base, with 13 bases remaining between them. CDR3 in DNA: TGTGCCAGTAGTAGGGCGAGAAAGGCGAACACTGAAGCTTTCTTT. Protein: CASSRARKANTEAFF.

J is TRBJ2-7 and V is TRBV7-8; tentative D call: TRBD1 (6 bases). Germline CDR1 and CDR2: SGHVS and FQNEAQ. The ends were cut back, 4 bases at V and 2 bases at J, with 15 bases in the middle. The CDR3 length is 15 residues. This CDR3 is CASSSYRDRTYEQYF. CDR3 DNA sequence: TGTGCCAGCAGCTCATACAGGGACCGCACCTACGAGCAGTACTTC.

V is TRBV7-9 and J is TRBJ2-7; TRBD1 is a possible D gene (8 bases). CDR1 is SEHNR and CDR2 is FQNEAQ in the germline V gene (reference sequence). The CDR3 length is 15 residues. V was shortened by 2 bases and J by 3 bases, with 14 bases between the two germline ends. The CDR3 coding sequence is TGTGCCAGCAGCTTACCCGGGGGGACAGGCTACGAGCAGTACTTC. It is translated as CASSLPGGTGYEQYF.

The chain carries TRBV10-1 and TRBJ1-5; 8 positions match TRBD1. The CDR3 has 15 residues. Germline values: CDR1 WNHNN, CDR2 SYGVQD (reference sequence). V lost 2 bases and J lost 4; bases outside the gene matches: 4. In DNA form, the CDR3 reads TGCGCCAGCAGTGAGGACAGGGGAGGTAATCAGCCCCAGCATTTT. This codes for CASSEDRGGNQPQHF.

The chain is built from TRBV6-6 and TRBJ2-3, with D tentatively TRBD2 (5 bases). The length of the CDR3 is 15 residues. Trimming shortened V by 5 bases and J by 0 bases, and 12 bases separated the two germline ends. Per germline, CDR1 MNHNY and CDR2 SVGAGI (reference sequence). CDR3 region: CASSVLERSTDTQYF. Here the CDR3 DNA reads TGTGCCAGCAGTGTGCTAGAGCGGAGCACAGATACGCAGTATTTT.

The chain has TRBV4-3 and TRBJ1-2; 8 bases are shared with TRBD1. This CDR3 is 14 amino acids long. The V segment lost 1 base and the J segment 5 bases; nucleotides outside the gene matches: 3. Germline V gene lookup returns CDR1 LGHNA and CDR2 YSLEER. This CDR3 is CASSQGWTGYGYTF. As DNA, the CDR3 is TGCGCCAGCAGCCAAGGGTGGACAGGGTATGGCTACACCTTC.

About this clone: Other DNA sequences in the same sample also yield this CDR3. V and J are TRBV28 and TRBJ1-5, with a weak D call TRBD1 (5 bases). V was cut by 3 bases and J by 0 bases, with 6 bases left in between. Germline V gene sequence: CDR1 MDHEN, CDR2 SYDVKM. CDR3 size: 14 residues. The CDR3 region is CASSLGGSNQPQHF. CDR3 nucleotide sequence: TGTGCCAGCAGTTTGGGGGGTAGCAATCAGCCCCAGCATTTT.

This chain connects TRBV5-1 to TRBJ2-1; 10 bases fit TRBD2. Per germline, CDR1 SGHRS and CDR2 YFSETQ. V was pared by 4 bases and J by 2 bases, with 3 bases of the junction left unmatched. The CDR3 runs 15 residues. The CDR3 DNA is TGCGCCAGCAGCGCCAGCGGGGGGGCCTACAATGAGCAGTTCTTC. It specifies CASSASGGAYNEQFF.